This T cell receptor beta chain stems from a study of T cells in Graves' hyperthyroidism and ophthalmopathy. At least ten counts were recorded for this clonotype. Authors of the study amplified TCR beta CDR3 regions from RNA transcripts. Carried out on the TCR CDR3, a first-round RT-PCR used the HTBI primer set. TCRdb recomputed calls from the multiplex PCR reads with MiXCR, one row per CDR3 protein. The sample lists more than 350,000 distinct CDR3 sequences; more than 12% were seen once. The CDR3 is made up of 17 amino acids. CDR1 and CDR2 (germline): MNHNS, SASEGT. Trimming removed 6 bases from V and 2 bases from J; junction bases left unmatched: 11.

The genes are TRBV6-1 and TRBJ2-1; 9 positions match TRBD2. The sequenced sample consisted of blood. The sequence was collected from a woman aged 30 to 39 with Graves' ophthalmopathy. The CDR3 region has the DNA TGTGCCAGCAGCGGAACGGAGCGGGGGGTCCCCTACAATGAGCAGTTCTTC. It codes for CASSGTERGVPYNEQFF.